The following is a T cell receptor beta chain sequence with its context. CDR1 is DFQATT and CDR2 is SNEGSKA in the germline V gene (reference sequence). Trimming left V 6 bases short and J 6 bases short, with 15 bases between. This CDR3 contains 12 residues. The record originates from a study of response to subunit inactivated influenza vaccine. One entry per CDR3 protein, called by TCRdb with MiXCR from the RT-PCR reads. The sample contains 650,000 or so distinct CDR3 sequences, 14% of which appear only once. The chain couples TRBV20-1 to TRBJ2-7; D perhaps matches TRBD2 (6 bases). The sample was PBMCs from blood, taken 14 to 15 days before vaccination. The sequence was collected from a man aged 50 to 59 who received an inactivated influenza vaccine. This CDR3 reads CSAALPGVEQYF. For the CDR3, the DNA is TGCAGTGCCGCCCTCCCGGGGGTCGAGCAGTACTTC.